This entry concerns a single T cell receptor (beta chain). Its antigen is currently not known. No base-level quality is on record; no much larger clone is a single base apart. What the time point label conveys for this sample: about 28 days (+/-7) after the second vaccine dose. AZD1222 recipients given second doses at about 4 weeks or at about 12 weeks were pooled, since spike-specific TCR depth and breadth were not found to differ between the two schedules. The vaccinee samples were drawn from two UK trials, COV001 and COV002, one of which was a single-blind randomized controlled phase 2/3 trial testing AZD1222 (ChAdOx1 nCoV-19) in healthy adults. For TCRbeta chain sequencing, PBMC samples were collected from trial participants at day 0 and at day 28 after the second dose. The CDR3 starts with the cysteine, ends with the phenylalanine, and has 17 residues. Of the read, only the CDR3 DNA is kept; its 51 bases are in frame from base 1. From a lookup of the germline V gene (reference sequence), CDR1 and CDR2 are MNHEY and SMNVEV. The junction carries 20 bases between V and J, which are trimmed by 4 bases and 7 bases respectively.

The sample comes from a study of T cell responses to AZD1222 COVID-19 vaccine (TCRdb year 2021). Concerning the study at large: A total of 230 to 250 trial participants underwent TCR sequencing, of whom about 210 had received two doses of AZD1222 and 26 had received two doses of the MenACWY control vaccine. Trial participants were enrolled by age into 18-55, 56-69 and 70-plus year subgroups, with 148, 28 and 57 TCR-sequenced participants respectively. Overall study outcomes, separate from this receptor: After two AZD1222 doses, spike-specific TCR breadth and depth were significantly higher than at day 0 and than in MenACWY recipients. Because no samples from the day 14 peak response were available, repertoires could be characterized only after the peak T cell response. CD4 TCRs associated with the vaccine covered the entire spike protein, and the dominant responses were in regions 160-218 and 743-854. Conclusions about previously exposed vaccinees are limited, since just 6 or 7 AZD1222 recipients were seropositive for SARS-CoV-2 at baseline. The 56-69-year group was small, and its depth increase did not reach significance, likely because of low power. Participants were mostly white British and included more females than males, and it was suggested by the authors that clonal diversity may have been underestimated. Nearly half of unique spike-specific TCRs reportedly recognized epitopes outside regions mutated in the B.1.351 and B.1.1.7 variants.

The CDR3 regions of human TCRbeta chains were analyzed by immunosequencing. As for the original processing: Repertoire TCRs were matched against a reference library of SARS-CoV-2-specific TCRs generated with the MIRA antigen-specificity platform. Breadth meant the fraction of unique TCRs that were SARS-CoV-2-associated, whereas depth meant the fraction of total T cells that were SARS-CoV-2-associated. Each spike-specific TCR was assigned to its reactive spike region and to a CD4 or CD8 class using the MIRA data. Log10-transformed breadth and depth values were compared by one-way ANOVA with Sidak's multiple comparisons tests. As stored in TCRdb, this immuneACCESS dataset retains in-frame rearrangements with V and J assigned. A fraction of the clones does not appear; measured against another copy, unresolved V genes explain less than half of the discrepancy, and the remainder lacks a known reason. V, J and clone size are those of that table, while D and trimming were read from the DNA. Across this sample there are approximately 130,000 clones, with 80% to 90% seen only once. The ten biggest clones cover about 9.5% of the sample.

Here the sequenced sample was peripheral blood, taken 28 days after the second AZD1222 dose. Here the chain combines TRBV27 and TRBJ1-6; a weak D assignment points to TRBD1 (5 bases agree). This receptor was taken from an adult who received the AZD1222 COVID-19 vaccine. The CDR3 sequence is CASSYRTQWGSNSPLHF. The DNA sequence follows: TGTGCCAGCAGTTATAGGACACAATGGGGTAGCAATTCACCCCTCCACTTT.